The clone carrying this T cell receptor (beta chain) was seen more than once but under ten times. Its antigen is unidentified. Other DNA sequences within the sample encode an identical CDR3. This CDR3 region has 11 residues. Germline CDR1 and CDR2: SGHDT and YYEEEE. V lost 4 bases and J 4 bases, leaving 5 bases between the germline ends. The entry originates in a study of OX40 agonist ivuxolimab in advanced cancers. Using immunoSEQ multiplex PCR, the repertoire was profiled, and TCRdb retains in-frame clones only, with some absent. The sample lists fewer than 70,000 clones, over 65% occurring once. The study's findings and limits: A proportion of nonresponders additionally exhibited low normalized T-cell clonal expansion.

V usage is TRBV5-6 and J usage is TRBJ2-5; no definite D call. This specimen consisted of CD4+ or CD8+ T cells sorted from blood, obtained in a trial of the OX40 agonist ivuxolimab. This receptor was identified in an adult with an advanced solid tumor such as melanoma, head and neck, liver or kidney cancer. Here the CDR3 DNA reads TGTGCCAGCAGCCTGAGAGAGACCCAGTACTTC. Translated, it gives CASSLRETQYF.